The rows below give T cell receptor beta chains drawn from one sample of a study of identical twins. TCRdb reprocessed the 5' RACE reads with MiXCR, giving one entry per CDR3 protein. The sample has 120,000 to 150,000 distinct CDR3 sequences, around 3.6% seen once. Sequenced: memory T cells sorted from blood. The source of these receptors is a man between 18 and 35 years old in good health. The CDR3 runs from the conserved cysteine through the conserved F or W. The D gene is left open where the match is weak. Clone sizes are given selectively: once, few, many, or a class where the clone is expanded.

abundance: many; j_gene: TRBJ1-1; d_gene: TRBD1; v_gene: TRBV16; CDR3aa: CASRAARGSTEAFF; CDR3nt: TGTGCCAGCAGAGCAGCCAGGGGGAGCACTGAAGCTTTCTTT
abundance: .; j_gene: TRBJ2-3; d_gene: TRBD2; v_gene: TRBV4-1; CDR3aa: CASSQGAGGPGDTQYF; CDR3nt: TGCGCCAGCAGCCAAGGAGCGGGAGGGCCGGGAGATACGCAGTATTTT
abundance: many; j_gene: TRBJ2-1; d_gene: .; v_gene: TRBV29-1; CDR3aa: CSVGDRGANNEQFF; CDR3nt: TGCAGCGTTGGTGATCGGGGAGCAAACAATGAGCAGTTCTTC
abundance: .; j_gene: TRBJ2-1; d_gene: .; v_gene: TRBV20-1; CDR3aa: CSARERGLASDEQFF; CDR3nt: TGCAGTGCTAGAGAGAGAGGGCTAGCATCGGATGAGCAGTTCTTC
abundance: medium-sized; j_gene: TRBJ2-2; d_gene: .; v_gene: TRBV27; CDR3aa: CASSLGMQGELFF; CDR3nt: TGTGCCAGCAGTTTGGGGATGCAAGGGGAGCTGTTTTTT
abundance: many; j_gene: TRBJ2-1; d_gene: .; v_gene: TRBV9; CDR3aa: CASSVEGWSYNEQFF; CDR3nt: TGTGCCAGCAGCGTGGAGGGCTGGTCCTACAATGAGCAGTTCTTC
abundance: many; j_gene: TRBJ1-1; d_gene: .; v_gene: TRBV7-2; CDR3aa: CARDLRGWGTEAFF; CDR3nt: TGTGCCAGAGACCTCCGGGGGTGGGGGACTGAAGCTTTCTTT
abundance: many; j_gene: TRBJ2-3; d_gene: .; v_gene: TRBV29-1; CDR3aa: CSVEGSGSTDTQYF; CDR3nt: TGCAGCGTTGAAGGGTCGGGCAGCACAGATACGCAGTATTTT
abundance: .; j_gene: TRBJ1-5; d_gene: TRBD1; v_gene: TRBV30; CDR3aa: CAWSGEGQGSWSNQPQHF; CDR3nt: TGTGCCTGGAGTGGAGAGGGACAGGGGAGTTGGAGCAATCAGCCCCAGCATTTT
abundance: many; j_gene: TRBJ2-5; d_gene: .; v_gene: TRBV5-1; CDR3aa: CASSLAQETQYF; CDR3nt: TGCGCCAGCAGCCTGGCCCAAGAGACCCAGTACTTC
abundance: many; j_gene: TRBJ1-4; d_gene: TRBD1; v_gene: TRBV4-2; CDR3aa: CASSQVTGGSEKLFF; CDR3nt: TGTGCCAGCAGCCAAGTGACAGGGGGAAGTGAAAAACTGTTTTTT
abundance: many; j_gene: TRBJ1-4; d_gene: .; v_gene: TRBV28; CDR3aa: CASSLTSLNEKLFF; CDR3nt: TGTGCCAGCAGTTTAACCAGCCTTAATGAAAAACTGTTTTTT
abundance: many; j_gene: TRBJ2-1; d_gene: TRBD2; v_gene: TRBV29-1; CDR3aa: CSVGLAVWNEQFF; CDR3nt: TGCAGCGTTGGGCTAGCGGTCTGGAATGAGCAGTTCTTC
abundance: many; j_gene: TRBJ2-1; d_gene: .; v_gene: TRBV3-1; CDR3aa: CASSQDQWVGGQGQFF; CDR3nt: TGTGCCAGCAGCCAAGATCAGTGGGTGGGAGGTCAGGGGCAGTTCTTC
abundance: .; j_gene: TRBJ2-2; d_gene: TRBD2; v_gene: TRBV27; CDR3aa: CASSLWSGRATGELFF; CDR3nt: TGTGCCAGCAGTTTATGGAGCGGGAGGGCCACCGGGGAGCTGTTTTTT
abundance: many; j_gene: TRBJ1-2; d_gene: .; v_gene: TRBV10-3; CDR3aa: CAISASSYGYTF; CDR3nt: TGTGCCATCAGTGCGTCAAGCTATGGCTACACCTTC
abundance: many; j_gene: TRBJ2-5; d_gene: TRBD2; v_gene: TRBV4-1; CDR3aa: CASSQVSGRALGETQYF; CDR3nt: TGCGCCAGCAGCCAAGTTAGCGGGAGGGCCCTCGGAGAGACCCAGTACTTC